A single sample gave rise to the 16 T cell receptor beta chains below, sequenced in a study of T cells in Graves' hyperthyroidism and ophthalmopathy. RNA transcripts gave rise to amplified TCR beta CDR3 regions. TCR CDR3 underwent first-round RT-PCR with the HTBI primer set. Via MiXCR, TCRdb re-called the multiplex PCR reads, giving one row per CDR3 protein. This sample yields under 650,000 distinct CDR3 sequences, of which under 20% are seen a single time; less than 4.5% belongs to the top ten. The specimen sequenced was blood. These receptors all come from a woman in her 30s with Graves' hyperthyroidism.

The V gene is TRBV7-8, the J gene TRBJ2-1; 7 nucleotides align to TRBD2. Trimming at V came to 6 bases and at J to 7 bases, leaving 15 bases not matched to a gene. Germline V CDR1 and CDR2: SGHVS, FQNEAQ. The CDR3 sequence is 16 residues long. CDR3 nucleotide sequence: TGTGCCAGCAGGCCGAATGCGGGGGTCCCCTCTAATGAGCAGTTCTTC. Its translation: CASRPNAGVPSNEQFF.

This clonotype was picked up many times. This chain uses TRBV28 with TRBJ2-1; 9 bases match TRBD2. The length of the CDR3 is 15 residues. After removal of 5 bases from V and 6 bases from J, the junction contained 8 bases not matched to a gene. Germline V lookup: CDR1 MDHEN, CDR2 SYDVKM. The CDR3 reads CASSRGLARLNEQFF. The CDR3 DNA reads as TGTGCCAGCAGTCGTGGACTAGCGCGACTCAATGAGCAGTTCTTC.

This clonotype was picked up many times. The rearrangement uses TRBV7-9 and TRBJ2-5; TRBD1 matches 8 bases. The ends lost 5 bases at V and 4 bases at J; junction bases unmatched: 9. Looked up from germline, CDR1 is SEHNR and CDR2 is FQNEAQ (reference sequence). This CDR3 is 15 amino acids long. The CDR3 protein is CASSPRQGSVETQYF. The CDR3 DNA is TGTGCCAGCAGCCCTCGACAGGGGTCGGTAGAGACCCAGTACTTC.

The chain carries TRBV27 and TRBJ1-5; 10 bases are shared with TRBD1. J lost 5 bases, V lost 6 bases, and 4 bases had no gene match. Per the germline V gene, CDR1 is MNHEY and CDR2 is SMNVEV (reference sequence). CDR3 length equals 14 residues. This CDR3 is CASSLTGGYQPQHF. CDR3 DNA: TGTGCCAGCAGCTTGACAGGGGGCTATCAGCCCCAGCATTTT.

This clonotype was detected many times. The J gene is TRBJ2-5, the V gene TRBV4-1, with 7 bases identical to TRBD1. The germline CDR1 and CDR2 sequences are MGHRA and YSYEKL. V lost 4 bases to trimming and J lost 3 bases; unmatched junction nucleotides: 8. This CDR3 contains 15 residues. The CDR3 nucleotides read TGCGCCAGCAGCCGAAAAGGACAGGCCGAAGAGACCCAGTACTTC. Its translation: CASSRKGQAEETQYF.

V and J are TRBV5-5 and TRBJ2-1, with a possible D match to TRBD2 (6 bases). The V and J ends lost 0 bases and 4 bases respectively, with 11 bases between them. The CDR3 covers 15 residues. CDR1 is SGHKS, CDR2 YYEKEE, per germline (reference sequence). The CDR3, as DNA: TGTGCCAGCAGCTTGGAGGGACTCATATACAATGAGCAGTTCTTC. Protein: CASSLEGLIYNEQFF.

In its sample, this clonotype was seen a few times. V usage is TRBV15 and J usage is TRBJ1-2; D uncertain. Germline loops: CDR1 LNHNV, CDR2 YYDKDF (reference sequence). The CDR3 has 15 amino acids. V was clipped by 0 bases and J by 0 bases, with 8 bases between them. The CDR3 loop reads CATSRDLYTNYGYTF. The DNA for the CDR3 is TGTGCCACCAGCAGAGATCTGTACACTAACTATGGCTACACCTTC.

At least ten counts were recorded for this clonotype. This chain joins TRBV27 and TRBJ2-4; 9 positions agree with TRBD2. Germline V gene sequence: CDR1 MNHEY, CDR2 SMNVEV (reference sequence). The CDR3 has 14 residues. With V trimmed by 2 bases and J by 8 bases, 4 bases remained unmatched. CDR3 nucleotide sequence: TGTGCCAGCAGTTTACGGGCGGGAGGGTACATTCAGTACTTC. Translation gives CASSLRAGGYIQYF.

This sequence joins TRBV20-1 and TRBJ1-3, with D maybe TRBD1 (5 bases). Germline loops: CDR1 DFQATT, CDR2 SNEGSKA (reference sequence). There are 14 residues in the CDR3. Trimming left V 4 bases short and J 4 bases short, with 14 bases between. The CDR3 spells CSAIVRGAGNTIYF. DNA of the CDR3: TGCAGTGCTATAGTCCGAGGGGCGGGAAACACCATATATTTT.

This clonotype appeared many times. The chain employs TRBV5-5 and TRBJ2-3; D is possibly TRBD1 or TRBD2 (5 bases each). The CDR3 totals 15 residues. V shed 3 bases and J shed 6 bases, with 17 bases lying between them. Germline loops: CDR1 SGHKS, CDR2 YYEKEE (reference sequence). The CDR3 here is CASSSSRGVRDTQYF. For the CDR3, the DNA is TGTGCCAGCAGCTCCTCGAGGGGCGTGAGGGATACGCAGTATTTT. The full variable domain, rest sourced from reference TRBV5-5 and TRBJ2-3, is DAGVTQSPTHLIKTRGQQVTLRCSPISGHKSVSWYQQVLGQGPQFIFQYYEKEERGRGNFPDRFSARQFPNYSSELNVNALLLGDSALYLCASSSSRGVRDTQYFGPGTRLTVL.

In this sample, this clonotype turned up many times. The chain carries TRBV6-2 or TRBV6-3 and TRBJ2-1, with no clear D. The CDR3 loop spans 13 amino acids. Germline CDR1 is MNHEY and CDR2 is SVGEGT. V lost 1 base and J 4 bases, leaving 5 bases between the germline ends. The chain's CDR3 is CASSYWPYNEQFF. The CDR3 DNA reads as TGTGCCAGCAGTTACTGGCCATACAATGAGCAGTTCTTC.

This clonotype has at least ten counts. The CDR3 DNA reads as TGTGCCAGCAGCTTAACCGGAGGGGAATACAATGAGCAGTTCTTC. As protein: CASSLTGGEYNEQFF. The rearrangement joins TRBV7-3 to TRBJ2-1, with D possibly TRBD2 on 6 matching bases. The V and J ends lost 0 bases and 4 bases respectively, with 10 bases between them. The germline CDR1 and CDR2 sequences are SGHTA and FQGTGA. The CDR3 loop spans 15 amino acids.

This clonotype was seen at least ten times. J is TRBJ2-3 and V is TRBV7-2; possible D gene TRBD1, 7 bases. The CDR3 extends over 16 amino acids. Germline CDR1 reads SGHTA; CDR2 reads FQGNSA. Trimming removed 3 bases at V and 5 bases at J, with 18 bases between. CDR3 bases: TGTGCCAGCAGCTTCGCTGGAGGAGGGGGCAAAGATACGCAGTATTTT. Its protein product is CASSFAGGGGKDTQYF.

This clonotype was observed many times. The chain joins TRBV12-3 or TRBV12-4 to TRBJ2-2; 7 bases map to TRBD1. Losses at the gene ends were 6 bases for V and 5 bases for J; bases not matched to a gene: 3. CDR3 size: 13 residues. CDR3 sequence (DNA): TGTGCCAGCAGCCAACAGGGGACCGGGGAGCTGTTTTTT. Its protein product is CASSQQGTGELFF.

The CDR3 sequence is CSARGPFYRGRPGNTIYF. The CDR3 region has the DNA TGCAGTGCTAGAGGGCCGTTCTACAGGGGGCGGCCTGGAAACACCATATATTTT. The chain recombines TRBV20-1 with TRBJ1-3; 9 bases are a match to TRBD1. The CDR3 spans 18 residues. The ends lost 1 base at V and 2 bases at J; junction bases unmatched: 12. The germline V gene has CDR1 DFQATT and CDR2 SNEGSKA (reference sequence).

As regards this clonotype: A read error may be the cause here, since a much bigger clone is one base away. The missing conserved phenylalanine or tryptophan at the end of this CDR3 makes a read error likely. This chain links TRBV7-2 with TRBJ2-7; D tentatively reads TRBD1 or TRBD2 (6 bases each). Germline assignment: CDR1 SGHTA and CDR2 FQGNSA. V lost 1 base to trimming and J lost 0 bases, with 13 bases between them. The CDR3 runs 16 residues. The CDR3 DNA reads TGTGCCAGCAGCTTAGGGGGGGCAGTTAGCTCCTACGAGCAGTACTTG. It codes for CASSLGGAVSSYEQYL.